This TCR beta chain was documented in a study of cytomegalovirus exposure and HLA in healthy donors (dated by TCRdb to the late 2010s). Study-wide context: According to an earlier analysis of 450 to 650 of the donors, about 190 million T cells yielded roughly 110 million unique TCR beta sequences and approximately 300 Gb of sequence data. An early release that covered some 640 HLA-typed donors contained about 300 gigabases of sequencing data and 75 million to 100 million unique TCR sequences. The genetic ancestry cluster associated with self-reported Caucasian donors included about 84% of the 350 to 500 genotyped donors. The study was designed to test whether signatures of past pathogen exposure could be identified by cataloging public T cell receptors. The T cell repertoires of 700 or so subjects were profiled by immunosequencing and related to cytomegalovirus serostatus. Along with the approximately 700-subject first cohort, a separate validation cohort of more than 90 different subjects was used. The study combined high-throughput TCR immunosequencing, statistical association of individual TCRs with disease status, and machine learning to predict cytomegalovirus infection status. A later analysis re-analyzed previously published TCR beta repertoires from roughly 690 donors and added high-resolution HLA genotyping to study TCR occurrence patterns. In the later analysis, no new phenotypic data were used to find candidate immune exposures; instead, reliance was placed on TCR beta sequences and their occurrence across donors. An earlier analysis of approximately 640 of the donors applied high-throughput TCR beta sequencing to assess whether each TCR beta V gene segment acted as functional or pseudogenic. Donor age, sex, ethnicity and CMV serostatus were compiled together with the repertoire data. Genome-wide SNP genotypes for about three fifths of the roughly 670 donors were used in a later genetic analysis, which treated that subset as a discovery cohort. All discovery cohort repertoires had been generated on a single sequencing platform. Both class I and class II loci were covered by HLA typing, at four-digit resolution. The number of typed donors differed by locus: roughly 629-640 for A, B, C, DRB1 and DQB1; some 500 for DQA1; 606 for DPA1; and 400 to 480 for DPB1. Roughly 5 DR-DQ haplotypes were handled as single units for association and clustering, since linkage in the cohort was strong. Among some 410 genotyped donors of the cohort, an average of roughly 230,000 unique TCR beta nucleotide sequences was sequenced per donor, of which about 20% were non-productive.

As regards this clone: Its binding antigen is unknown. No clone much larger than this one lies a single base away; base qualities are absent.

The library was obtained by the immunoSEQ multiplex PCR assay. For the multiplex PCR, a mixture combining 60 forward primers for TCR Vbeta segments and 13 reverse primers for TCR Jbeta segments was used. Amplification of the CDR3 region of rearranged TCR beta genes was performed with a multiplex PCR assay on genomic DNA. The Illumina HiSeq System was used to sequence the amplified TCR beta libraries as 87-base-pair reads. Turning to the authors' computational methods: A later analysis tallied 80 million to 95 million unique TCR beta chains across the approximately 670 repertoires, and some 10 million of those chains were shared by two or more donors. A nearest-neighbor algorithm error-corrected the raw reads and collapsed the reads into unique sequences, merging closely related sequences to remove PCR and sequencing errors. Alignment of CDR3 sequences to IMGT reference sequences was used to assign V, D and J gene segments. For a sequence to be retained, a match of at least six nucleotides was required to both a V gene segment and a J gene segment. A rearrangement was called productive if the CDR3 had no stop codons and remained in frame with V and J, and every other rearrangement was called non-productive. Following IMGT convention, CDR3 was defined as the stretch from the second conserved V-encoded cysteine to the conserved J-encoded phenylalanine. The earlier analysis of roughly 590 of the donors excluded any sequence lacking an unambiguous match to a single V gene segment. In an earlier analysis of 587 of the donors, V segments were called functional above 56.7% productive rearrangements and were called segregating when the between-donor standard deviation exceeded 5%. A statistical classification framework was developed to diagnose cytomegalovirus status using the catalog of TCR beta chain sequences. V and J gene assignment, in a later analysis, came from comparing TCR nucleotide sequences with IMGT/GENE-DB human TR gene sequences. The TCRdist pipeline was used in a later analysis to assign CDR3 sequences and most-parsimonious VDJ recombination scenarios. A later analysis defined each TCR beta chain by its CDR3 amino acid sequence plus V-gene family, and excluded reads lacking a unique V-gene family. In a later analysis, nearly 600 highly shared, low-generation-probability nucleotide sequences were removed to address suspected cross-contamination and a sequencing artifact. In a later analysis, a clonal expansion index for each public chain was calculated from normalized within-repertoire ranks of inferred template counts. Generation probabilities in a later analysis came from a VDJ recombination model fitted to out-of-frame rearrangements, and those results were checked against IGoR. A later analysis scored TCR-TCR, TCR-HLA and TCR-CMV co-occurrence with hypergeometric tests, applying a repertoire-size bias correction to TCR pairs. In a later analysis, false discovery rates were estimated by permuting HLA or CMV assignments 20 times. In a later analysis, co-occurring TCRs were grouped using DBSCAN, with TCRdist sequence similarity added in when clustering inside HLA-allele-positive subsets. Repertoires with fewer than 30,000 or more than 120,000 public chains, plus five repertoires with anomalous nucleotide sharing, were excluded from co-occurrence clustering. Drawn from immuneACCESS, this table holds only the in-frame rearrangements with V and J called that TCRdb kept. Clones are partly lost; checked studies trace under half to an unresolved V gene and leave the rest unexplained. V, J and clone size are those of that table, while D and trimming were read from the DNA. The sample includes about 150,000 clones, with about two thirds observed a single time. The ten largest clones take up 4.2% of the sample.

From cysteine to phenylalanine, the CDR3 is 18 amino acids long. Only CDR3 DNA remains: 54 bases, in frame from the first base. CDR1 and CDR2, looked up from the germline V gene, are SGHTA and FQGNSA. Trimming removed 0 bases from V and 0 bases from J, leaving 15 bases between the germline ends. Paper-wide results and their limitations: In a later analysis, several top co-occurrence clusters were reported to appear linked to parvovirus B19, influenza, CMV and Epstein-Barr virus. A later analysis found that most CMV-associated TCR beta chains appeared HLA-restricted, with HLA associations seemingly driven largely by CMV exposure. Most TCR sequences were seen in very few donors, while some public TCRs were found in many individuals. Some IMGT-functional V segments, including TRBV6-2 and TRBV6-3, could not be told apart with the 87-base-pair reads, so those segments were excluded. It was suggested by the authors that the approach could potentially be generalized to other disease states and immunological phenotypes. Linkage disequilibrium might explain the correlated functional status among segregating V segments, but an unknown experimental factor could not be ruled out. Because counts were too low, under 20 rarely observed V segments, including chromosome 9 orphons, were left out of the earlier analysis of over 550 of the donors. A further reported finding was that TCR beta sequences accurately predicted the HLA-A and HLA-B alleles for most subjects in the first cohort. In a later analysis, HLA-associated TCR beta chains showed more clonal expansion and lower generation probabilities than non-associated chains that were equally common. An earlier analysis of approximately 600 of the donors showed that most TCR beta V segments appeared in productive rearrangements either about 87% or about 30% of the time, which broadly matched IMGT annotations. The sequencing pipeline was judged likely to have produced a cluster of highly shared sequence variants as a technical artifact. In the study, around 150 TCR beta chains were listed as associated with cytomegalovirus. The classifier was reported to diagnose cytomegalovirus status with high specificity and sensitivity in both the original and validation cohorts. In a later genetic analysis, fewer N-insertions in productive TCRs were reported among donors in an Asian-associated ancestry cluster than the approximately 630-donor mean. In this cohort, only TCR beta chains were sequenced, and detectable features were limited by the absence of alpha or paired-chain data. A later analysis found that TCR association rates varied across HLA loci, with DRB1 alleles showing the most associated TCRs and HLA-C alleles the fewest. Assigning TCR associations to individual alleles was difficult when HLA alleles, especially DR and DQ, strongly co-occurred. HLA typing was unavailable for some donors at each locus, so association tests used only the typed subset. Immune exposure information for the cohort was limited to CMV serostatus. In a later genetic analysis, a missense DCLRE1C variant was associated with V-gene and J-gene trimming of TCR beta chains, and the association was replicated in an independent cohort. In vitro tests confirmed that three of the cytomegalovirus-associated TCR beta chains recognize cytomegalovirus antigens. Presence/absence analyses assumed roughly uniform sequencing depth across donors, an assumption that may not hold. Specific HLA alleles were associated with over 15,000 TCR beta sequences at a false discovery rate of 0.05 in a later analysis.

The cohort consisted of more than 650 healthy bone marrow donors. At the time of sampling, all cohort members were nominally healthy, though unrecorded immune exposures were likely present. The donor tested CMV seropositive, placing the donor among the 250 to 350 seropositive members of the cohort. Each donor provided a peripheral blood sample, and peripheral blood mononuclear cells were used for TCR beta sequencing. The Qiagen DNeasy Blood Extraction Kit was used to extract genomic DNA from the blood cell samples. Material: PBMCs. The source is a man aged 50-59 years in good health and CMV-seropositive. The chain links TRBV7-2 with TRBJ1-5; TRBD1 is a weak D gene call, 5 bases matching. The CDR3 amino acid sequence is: CASSLAGFGGYSNQPQHF. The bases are TGTGCCAGCAGCTTAGCGGGATTCGGGGGTTATAGCAATCAGCCCCAGCATTTT.